Listed below are T cell receptor beta chains from one sample, sequenced in a study of cytomegalovirus exposure and HLA in healthy donors. The table came from immunoSEQ multiplex PCR; TCRdb's copy has only in-frame clones and leaves some out. The repertoire holds 200,000 or so clones, 70% to 85% seen once, with 0.08% to 0.1% in the top ten. Sequenced sample: PBMCs. The receptors shown here come from a boy under 10 years old in good health and CMV-seronegative. Each CDR3 is given with its conserved first and last residue. The D gene is left open where the match is weak. The listing skips clone size in some rows; elsewhere it reads once, few, many or a size class.

clone size: NA; J gene: TRBJ1-1; V gene: TRBV6-1; D gene: NA; CDR3 protein: CAVSGEFTEAFF; CDR3 DNA: TGTGCCGTATCCGGGGAGTTCACTGAAGCTTTCTTT
clone size: few; J gene: TRBJ1-4; V gene: TRBV23-1; D gene: NA; CDR3 protein: CASSRWLNEKLFF; CDR3 DNA: TGCGCCAGCAGTCGATGGCTTAATGAAAAACTGTTTTTT
clone size: NA; J gene: TRBJ2-5; V gene: TRBV11-2; D gene: TRBD1; CDR3 protein: CASSFRRQGQETQYF; CDR3 DNA: TGTGCCAGCAGCTTTAGGAGACAGGGCCAAGAGACCCAGTACTTC
clone size: NA; J gene: TRBJ2-7; V gene: TRBV6-6; D gene: NA; CDR3 protein: CASTIRGEPYEQYF; CDR3 DNA: TGTGCCAGCACCATCAGGGGGGAGCCTTACGAGCAGTACTTC
clone size: NA; J gene: TRBJ2-6; V gene: TRBV29-1; D gene: NA; CDR3 protein: CSVAEAGANVLTF; CDR3 DNA: TGCAGCGTTGCGGAGGCTGGGGCCAACGTCCTGACTTTC
clone size: NA; J gene: TRBJ1-1; V gene: TRBV5-1; D gene: NA; CDR3 protein: CASSFTGTEAFF; CDR3 DNA: TGCGCCAGCAGCTTCACAGGAACTGAAGCTTTCTTT
clone size: NA; J gene: TRBJ1-2; V gene: TRBV5-4; D gene: NA; CDR3 protein: CASSPDRGGYGYTF; CDR3 DNA: TGTGCCAGCAGCCCTGACCGTGGAGGGTATGGCTACACCTTC
clone size: NA; J gene: TRBJ2-3; V gene: TRBV5-4; D gene: TRBD2; CDR3 protein: CASSRLAGGSTDTQYF; CDR3 DNA: TGTGCCAGCAGCAGACTAGCGGGGGGGAGCACAGATACGCAGTATTTT
clone size: NA; J gene: TRBJ1-5; V gene: TRBV19; D gene: TRBD1; CDR3 protein: CASSVQGTRDQPQHF; CDR3 DNA: TGTGCCAGTAGTGTACAGGGGACCCGAGATCAGCCCCAGCATTTT
clone size: NA; J gene: TRBJ1-2; V gene: TRBV2; D gene: TRBD1; CDR3 protein: CASSEEAQGPTNYGYTF; CDR3 DNA: TGTGCCAGCAGTGAAGAAGCACAGGGGCCTACTAACTATGGCTACACCTTC
clone size: NA; J gene: TRBJ1-4; V gene: TRBV14; D gene: NA; CDR3 protein: CASSPRSATNEKLFF; CDR3 DNA: TGTGCCAGCAGCCCTCGGTCCGCAACTAATGAAAAACTGTTTTTT
clone size: NA; J gene: TRBJ2-7; V gene: TRBV15; D gene: NA; CDR3 protein: CATSPGSGTDYEQYF; CDR3 DNA: TGTGCCACCAGTCCGGGGTCCGGCACGGACTACGAGCAGTACTTC
clone size: few; J gene: TRBJ2-3; V gene: TRBV19; D gene: TRBD2; CDR3 protein: CATTGLAGAGSTQYF; CDR3 DNA: TGTGCCACCACAGGGCTAGCGGGGGCCGGTAGTACGCAGTATTTT
clone size: NA; J gene: TRBJ1-3; V gene: TRBV5-6; D gene: NA; CDR3 protein: CASSHGGESGNTIYF; CDR3 DNA: TGTGCCAGCAGCCACGGGGGGGAATCTGGAAACACCATATATTTT
clone size: NA; J gene: TRBJ2-2; V gene: TRBV7-6; D gene: TRBD2; CDR3 protein: CASSRLAGQTNTGELFF; CDR3 DNA: TGTGCCAGCAGCCGACTAGCGGGGCAAACGAACACCGGGGAGCTGTTTTTT
clone size: NA; J gene: TRBJ2-5; V gene: TRBV28; D gene: NA; CDR3 protein: CASSLLTGIETQYF; CDR3 DNA: TGTGCCAGCTCTTTACTCACAGGGATCGAGACCCAGTACTTC
clone size: NA; J gene: TRBJ2-3; V gene: TRBV19; D gene: NA; CDR3 protein: CASSFGLGGGTDTQYF; CDR3 DNA: TGTGCCAGTAGTTTCGGACTCGGTGGGGGCACAGATACGCAGTATTTT
clone size: once; J gene: TRBJ2-2; V gene: TRBV11-2; D gene: TRBD2; CDR3 protein: CASSSPGLAPGELFF; CDR3 DNA: TGTGCCAGCAGCTCTCCGGGACTAGCCCCCGGGGAGCTGTTTTTT
clone size: NA; J gene: TRBJ1-2; V gene: TRBV25-1; D gene: NA; CDR3 protein: CASSELEVSWDGYTF; CDR3 DNA: TGTGCCAGCAGTGAATTAGAGGTCAGCTGGGATGGCTACACCTTC
clone size: NA; J gene: TRBJ2-7; V gene: TRBV11-1; D gene: TRBD1; CDR3 protein: CASSAGTGSYEQHF; CDR3 DNA: TGTGCCAGCAGCGCCGGGACAGGGTCCTACGAGCAGCACTTC
clone size: NA; J gene: TRBJ2-1; V gene: TRBV4-3; D gene: TRBD2; CDR3 protein: CASSQGVGTSGGIYNEQFF; CDR3 DNA: TGCGCCAGCAGCCAAGGAGTGGGGACTAGCGGGGGGATATACAATGAGCAGTTCTTC
clone size: NA; J gene: TRBJ1-3; V gene: TRBV5-8; D gene: NA; CDR3 protein: CASSGHETGNTIYF; CDR3 DNA: TGTGCCAGCAGCGGACACGAAACTGGAAACACCATATATTTT
clone size: NA; J gene: TRBJ2-3; V gene: TRBV19; D gene: NA; CDR3 protein: CASSTSLGGADTQYF; CDR3 DNA: TGTGCCAGTAGTACCAGTTTGGGGGGAGCGGATACGCAGTATTTT
clone size: NA; J gene: TRBJ2-7; V gene: TRBV6-1; D gene: TRBD1; CDR3 protein: CASSEGGQFRYF; CDR3 DNA: TGTGCCAGCAGTGAAGGGGGACAGTTCCGGTACTTC
clone size: NA; J gene: TRBJ2-2; V gene: TRBV27; D gene: TRBD1; CDR3 protein: CASSPTGVPGELFF; CDR3 DNA: TGTGCCAGCAGCCCTACAGGGGTGCCCGGGGAGCTGTTTTTT
clone size: NA; J gene: TRBJ1-6; V gene: TRBV27; D gene: TRBD1; CDR3 protein: CASSPGTANSPLHF; CDR3 DNA: TGTGCCAGCAGTCCCGGGACAGCCAATTCACCCCTCCACTTT
clone size: NA; J gene: TRBJ2-2; V gene: TRBV7-2; D gene: NA; CDR3 protein: CASSLRGGANTGELFF; CDR3 DNA: TGTGCCAGCAGCTTAAGGGGGGGAGCTAACACCGGGGAGCTGTTTTTT
clone size: NA; J gene: TRBJ2-1; V gene: TRBV19; D gene: NA; CDR3 protein: CASSTSGYNEQFF; CDR3 DNA: TGTGCCAGTAGTACTTCAGGATACAATGAGCAGTTCTTC
clone size: NA; J gene: TRBJ2-2; V gene: TRBV10-3; D gene: NA; CDR3 protein: CAISGTNTGELFF; CDR3 DNA: TGTGCCATCAGTGGGACAAACACCGGGGAGCTGTTTTTT
clone size: NA; J gene: TRBJ2-7; V gene: TRBV28; D gene: NA; CDR3 protein: CASSPVAGPPDEQYF; CDR3 DNA: TGTGCCAGCAGCCCTGTCGCAGGTCCACCCGACGAGCAGTACTTC
clone size: NA; J gene: TRBJ1-5; V gene: TRBV7-9; D gene: NA; CDR3 protein: CASSRDSNQPQHF; CDR3 DNA: TGTGCCAGCAGCCGGGATAGCAATCAGCCCCAGCATTTT
clone size: few; J gene: TRBJ2-3; V gene: TRBV9; D gene: TRBD2; CDR3 protein: CASSVASTSEVRYF; CDR3 DNA: TGTGCCAGCAGCGTAGCCTCGACTAGCGAGGTTCGGTATTTT
clone size: once; J gene: TRBJ2-5; V gene: TRBV5-6; D gene: NA; CDR3 protein: CASSLEYAAAGTQYF; CDR3 DNA: TGTGCCAGCAGCTTGGAATACGCCGCTGCGGGTACCCAGTACTTC
clone size: once; J gene: TRBJ1-2; V gene: TRBV21-1; D gene: NA; CDR3 protein: CASSKGNREVGGYTF; CDR3 DNA: TGTGCCAGCAGCAAAGGGAACAGGGAAGTAGGCGGCTACACCTTC
clone size: once; J gene: TRBJ2-3; V gene: TRBV5-1; D gene: TRBD1; CDR3 protein: CASMRGQRSTDTQYF; CDR3 DNA: TGCGCCAGCATGAGGGGACAGAGATCCACAGATACGCAGTATTTC
clone size: NA; J gene: TRBJ1-2; V gene: TRBV4-3; D gene: TRBD1; CDR3 protein: CASSPWTGTLGYTF; CDR3 DNA: TGCGCCAGCAGCCCGTGGACAGGAACACTTGGCTACACCTTC
clone size: NA; J gene: TRBJ2-7; V gene: TRBV29-1; D gene: NA; CDR3 protein: CSVEVRGGYSYEQYF; CDR3 DNA: TGCAGCGTTGAGGTGCGGGGCGGATATTCCTACGAGCAGTACTTC
clone size: NA; J gene: TRBJ2-7; V gene: TRBV7-9; D gene: TRBD1; CDR3 protein: CASSGDREPRSYEQYF; CDR3 DNA: TGTGCCAGCAGCGGGGACAGGGAGCCTCGGAGCTACGAGCAGTACTTC
clone size: NA; J gene: TRBJ2-3; V gene: TRBV6-1; D gene: NA; CDR3 protein: CASSDKGVEADTQYF; CDR3 DNA: TGTGCCAGCAGTGATAAGGGGGTAGAGGCAGATACGCAGTATTTT
clone size: NA; J gene: TRBJ1-2; V gene: TRBV10-3; D gene: NA; CDR3 protein: CAIGAGTNYGYTF; CDR3 DNA: TGTGCCATCGGGGCAGGGACTAACTATGGCTACACCTTC
clone size: NA; J gene: TRBJ2-2; V gene: TRBV5-1; D gene: NA; CDR3 protein: CASSTNTGSGELFF; CDR3 DNA: TGCGCCAGCAGCACTAATACAGGGTCCGGGGAGCTGTTTTTT